A single sample gave rise to the 20 T cell receptor beta chains below, sequenced in a study of blood T cell repertoires in COVID-19. Libraries were prepared by immunoSEQ multiplex PCR; TCRdb keeps only in-frame clonotypes and omits some of them. Of 170,000 or so clones listed, roughly 80% were seen once; the top ten hold about 18%. The source material was PBMCs or T cells enriched from blood (not recorded which). The receptor set was obtained from a woman aged 45 to 65 who had recovered from COVID-19.

The chain joins TRBV10-1 to TRBJ2-1; TRBD2 agrees at 8 bases. Germline values: CDR1 WNHNN, CDR2 SYGVQD (reference sequence). This CDR3 spans 15 amino acids. V dropped 0 bases and J dropped 9; count of bases not matched to a gene: 7. The CDR3 bases are TGCGCCAGCAGTGAGTCCCCAGCGGGAGCGACTGAGCAGTTCTTC. Amino acid sequence: CASSESPAGATEQFF.

This chain links TRBV19 with TRBJ2-1; TRBD2 aligns across 12 bases. The CDR3 spans 16 residues. CDR1 is LNHDA and CDR2 is SQIVND in the germline V gene (reference sequence). With V trimmed by 6 bases and J by 2 bases, 5 bases remained unmatched. The DNA for the CDR3 is TGTGCCAGTAGACCCCTAGCGGGAGGGCCCTACAATGAGCAGTTCTTC. This codes for CASRPLAGGPYNEQFF.

This clone appeared a few times. The V and J genes are TRBV27 and TRBJ1-1; TRBD1 matches 7 bases. The germline V gene encodes CDR1 MNHEY and CDR2 SMNVEV (reference sequence). Unmatched junction bases numbered 2, after V lost 3 bases and J lost 1 base. The CDR3 extends over 14 amino acids. CDR3 sequence reads: CASSLGQSNTEAFF. CDR3 nucleotides: TGTGCCAGCAGTTTGGGACAGTCGAACACTGAAGCTTTCTTT.

This chain links TRBV9 with TRBJ2-3; possibly TRBD1 for D (5 bases). The CDR3 covers 17 residues. CDR1 and CDR2 from the germline V gene are SGDLS and YYNGEE. Trimming stripped 4 bases from V and 0 bases from J, with 18 bases between. The CDR3 DNA follows: TGTGCCAGCAGCTTTTCTACAGGAGCCCTTAGCACAGATACGCAGTATTTT. Translated: CASSFSTGALSTDTQYF.

The chain has TRBV18 and TRBJ1-2; 9 bases align to TRBD1. Trimming at V came to 3 bases and at J to 3 bases, leaving 2 bases not matched to a gene. The CDR3 extends over 14 amino acids. Germline CDR1 is KGHSH and CDR2 is LQKENI. The CDR3 loop is CASSPRDRDYGYTF. DNA for the CDR3: TGTGCCAGCTCACCGCGGGACAGGGACTATGGCTACACCTTC. Using reference TRBV18 and TRBJ1-2 for the parts outside the CDR3, the full variable domain is NAGVMQNPRHLVRRRGQEARLRCSPMKGHSHVYWYRQLPEEGLKFMVYLQKENIIDESGMPKERFSAEFPKEGPSILRIQQVVRGDSAAYFCASSPRDRDYGYTFGSGTRLTVV.

This clone showed up just a few times. The CDR3 coding sequence is TGCGCCAGCAGCCGCCGGACTAGCGGGAGGGAAATCCAAGAGACCCAGTACTTC. It codes for CASSRRTSGREIQETQYF. V usage is TRBV4-1 and J usage is TRBJ2-5, with TRBD2 identical over 15 bases. CDR1 is MGHRA and CDR2 is YSYEKL in the germline V gene. Trimming cost V 4 bases and J 1 base; bases outside gene matches: 7. The CDR3 consists of 18 residues.

Here the CDR3 DNA reads TGTGCCAGCAGCTTATTACCAGCGGGAGTCTGGGGAGAGACCCAGTACTTC. Encoded protein: CASSLLPAGVWGETQYF. The rearrangement links TRBV7-7 to TRBJ2-5; 8 bases are a match to TRBD2. V shed 2 bases and J 4 bases; nucleotides not matched to a gene: 12. Germline CDR1 and CDR2: SSHAT and FNYEAQ (reference sequence). The CDR3 loop spans 17 amino acids.

The rearrangement uses TRBV18 and TRBJ2-1; 8 bases are a match to TRBD2. This CDR3 has 17 residues. CDR1 is KGHSH, CDR2 LQKENI, per germline. Losses at the gene ends were 3 bases for V and 0 bases for J; bases not matched to a gene: 7. CDR3 sequence: CASSPQRLANSYNEQFF. The CDR3 DNA follows: TGTGCCAGCTCACCGCAAAGACTAGCGAACTCCTACAATGAGCAGTTCTTC.

V and J are TRBV5-1 and TRBJ1-1, with 9 nucleotides matching TRBD1. V lost 0 bases to trimming and J lost 2 bases; unmatched junction nucleotides: 5. This CDR3 has 16 amino acids. Germline V gene data show CDR1 as SGHRS and CDR2 as YFSETQ. The CDR3 protein is CASSLAGTGLNTEAFF. The CDR3 nucleotides read TGCGCCAGCAGCTTGGCCGGGACAGGGCTTAACACTGAAGCTTTCTTT.

This rearrangement joins TRBV9 to TRBJ2-1; 8 bases are shared with TRBD2. The V segment lost 6 bases and the J segment 0 bases; nucleotides outside the gene matches: 11. The CDR3 is made up of 17 amino acids. CDR1 and CDR2 (germline): SGDLS, YYNGEE. CDR3 DNA sequence: TGTGCCAGCAACCGCGGGGGGACGGTCAGCTCCTACAATGAGCAGTTCTTC. The encoded protein is CASNRGGTVSSYNEQFF.

This sequence joins TRBV28 and TRBJ1-4; 11 bases map to TRBD1. With V trimmed by 6 bases and J by 8 bases, 8 bases remained unmatched. Per the germline V gene, CDR1 is MDHEN and CDR2 is SYDVKM. The CDR3 totals 15 residues. The DNA for the CDR3 is TGTGCCAGCAGCCCTCCGGGACAGGGGGGAGAAAAACTGTTTTTT. It encodes CASSPPGQGGEKLFF.

V is TRBV15 and J is TRBJ2-1; 9 nucleotides match TRBD1. The CDR3 runs 14 residues. Trimming took 3 bases from V and 3 from J; bases not matched to a gene: 0. Germline-derived CDR1 and CDR2 are LNHNV and YYDKDF (reference sequence). This CDR3 reads CATSRTGGYNEQFF. CDR3 sequence (DNA): TGTGCCACCAGCAGGACAGGGGGCTACAATGAGCAGTTCTTC.

The chain joins TRBV5-1 to TRBJ1-2, with D hard to call. CDR3 size: 15 residues. V dropped 1 base and J dropped 0 bases, with 10 bases sitting between them. Germline V lookup: CDR1 SGHRS, CDR2 YFSETQ. CDR3 nucleotides: TGCGCCAGCAGCTTGTTCCAATCAGCTAACTATGGCTACACCTTC. Amino acid sequence: CASSLFQSANYGYTF.

V is TRBV18 and J is TRBJ2-7; D perhaps matches TRBD1 (5 bases). Deletions cut 3 bases from V and 4 bases from J, with 13 bases between. There are 14 residues in the CDR3. Germline V CDR1 and CDR2: KGHSH, LQKENI. The CDR3 protein is CASSPTASSYEQYF. CDR3 DNA: TGTGCCAGCTCACCGACAGCTAGTTCTTACGAGCAGTACTTC. Full variable domain (rest looked up from reference TRBV18 and TRBJ2-7): NAGVMQNPRHLVRRRGQEARLRCSPMKGHSHVYWYRQLPEEGLKFMVYLQKENIIDESGMPKERFSAEFPKEGPSILRIQQVVRGDSAAYFCASSPTASSYEQYFGPGTRLTVT.

CDR3 DNA: TGTGCCAGCAGCTTAGTACTAGCGGGAGGGGGTGAGCAGTTCTTC. Translated, it gives CASSLVLAGGGEQFF. The gene calls are TRBV7-8 and TRBJ2-1, with TRBD2 matching 13 bases. Germline V gene lookup returns CDR1 SGHVS and CDR2 FQNEAQ. This CDR3 contains 15 residues. V lost 1 base, J lost 9 bases, and 3 bases stayed unmatched.

The rearrangement links TRBV3-1 (or the pseudogene TRBV3-2) to TRBJ1-3; D may be TRBD1 (5 bases). Germline lookup yields CDR1 LGHDT and CDR2 YNNKEL (reference sequence). Trimming removed 3 bases at V and 4 bases at J, with 16 bases between. There are 16 residues in the CDR3. The CDR3 region is CASSQITGMGGNTIYF. DNA of the CDR3: TGTGCCAGCAGCCAGATTACAGGAATGGGGGGAAACACCATATATTTT.

V and J are TRBV7-8 and TRBJ1-2, with D unclear. The CDR3 has 17 amino acids. V dropped 2 bases and J dropped 8 bases, with 24 bases sitting between them. The germline V gene has CDR1 SGHVS and CDR2 FQNEAQ. CDR3 coding DNA: TGTGCCAGCAGCTTAAAGACCCAGGACTCGGCGGCGGAGGGCTACACCTTC. This translates into CASSLKTQDSAAEGYTF. Filled out from reference TRBV7-8 and TRBJ1-2, the complete variable domain reads GAGVSQSPRYKVAKRGQDVALRCDPISGHVSLFWYQQALGQGPEFLTYFQNEAQLDKSGLPSDRFFAERPEGSVSTLKIQRTQQEDSAVYLCASSLKTQDSAAEGYTFGSGTRLTVV.

This clone showed up just once. The chain couples TRBV27 to TRBJ2-3, with TRBD1 identical over 8 bases. The CDR3 contains 15 residues. J gave up 0 bases and V 5 bases, and 4 bases lay outside the gene matches. Germline CDR1 is MNHEY and CDR2 is SMNVEV (reference sequence). This CDR3 is CASSRDRPSTDTQYF. Written as DNA, the CDR3 is TGTGCCAGCAGTAGGGACAGGCCTAGCACAGATACGCAGTATTTT.

Points on this clone: A read error may account for a junction end that differs from germline. The sample has other DNA sequences that encode this CDR3 too. V is TRBV5-1 and J is TRBJ2-6; D perhaps matches TRBD1 (5 bases). The CDR3 runs 17 residues. Germline V lookup: CDR1 SGHRS, CDR2 YFSETQ. CDR3 in DNA: TGCGCCAGCAGCTCAGGGTACCCTCTCTCTGGGGCCAACGTCTTGACTTTC. The encoded protein is CASSSGYPLSGANVLTF.

The V and J genes are TRBV28 and TRBJ1-2; a weak D match, TRBD1 (5 bases). CDR1 is MDHEN, CDR2 SYDVKM, per germline. V lost 6 bases and J 5 bases, leaving 22 bases between the germline ends. The CDR3 is 16 residues long. CDR3 in amino acids: CASSRTAHGGEYGYTF. In nucleotides, the CDR3 is TGTGCCAGCAGCCGTACAGCCCACGGGGGGGAGTATGGCTACACCTTC.